A single sample gave rise to the 14 T cell receptor beta chains below, sequenced in a study of CD8+CD57+ T cells in acquired aplastic anemia. Genomic DNA provided the template from which TCR beta VDJ and CDR3 profiles were obtained. TCRdb reprocessed the reads with MiXCR, giving one entry per CDR3 protein. The sample holds some 180,000 distinct CDR3 sequences; 40% to 55% are singletons and the top ten take 2.5% to 3.5%. Input material: sorted CD4+, CD8+, or CD8+CD57+ T cells (not recorded which) from PBMCs. Receptors originate from a human donor in good health.

This clonotype has just a few counts. The chain uses TRBV16 and TRBJ2-2, with D maybe TRBD1 (6 bases). V lost 4 bases and J lost 4, with 13 bases in between. Germline CDR1 KGHSY, CDR2 FQNENV. The CDR3 sequence is 15 residues long. CDR3 residues: CASSRQTGPTGELFF. The CDR3, as DNA: TGTGCCAGCAGCCGCCAGACAGGCCCCACCGGGGAGCTGTTTTTT. Filled out from reference TRBV16 and TRBJ2-2, the complete variable domain reads GEEVAQTPKHLVRGEGQKAKLYCAPIKGHSYVFWYQQVLKNEFKFLISFQNENVFDETGMPKERFSAKCLPNSPCSLEIQATKLEDSAVYFCASSRQTGPTGELFFGEGSRLTVL.

This sequence joins TRBV10-2 and TRBJ2-5; D unclear. V dropped 3 bases and J dropped 0 bases, with 8 bases sitting between them. CDR3 length equals 14 residues. Germline V CDR1 and CDR2: WSHSY, SAAADI. The CDR3 protein is CASSDLGNQETQYF. As DNA, the CDR3 is TGCGCCAGCAGTGATCTCGGAAACCAAGAGACCCAGTACTTC.

The chain carries TRBV10-3 and TRBJ2-2; 7 bases match TRBD2. V shed 4 bases and J 11 bases; nucleotides not matched to a gene: 10. The CDR3 covers 14 residues. Germline V gene data show CDR1 as ENHRY and CDR2 as SYGVKD. The CDR3 spells CAISGASGARELFF. DNA for the CDR3: TGTGCCATCAGTGGGGCTAGCGGAGCCCGCGAGCTGTTTTTT.

Ten or more counts support this clonotype. V gene TRBV6-1 combines with J gene TRBJ2-7; no reliable D call. CDR3 length equals 13 residues. V gave up 3 bases and J gave up 0 bases, with 6 bases separating them. Germline assignment: CDR1 MNHNS and CDR2 SASEGT. The CDR3 DNA reads TGTGCCAGCAGTGACGGCCTCTCCTACGAGCAGTACTTC. Translating gives CASSDGLSYEQYF.

This clonotype was picked up many times. This sequence joins TRBV7-9 and TRBJ1-4; TRBD1 is a possible D gene (6 bases). There are 14 residues in the CDR3. CDR1 SEHNR and CDR2 FQNEAQ come from the germline V gene (reference sequence). Trimming removed 2 bases at V and 8 bases at J, with 12 bases between. The CDR3 nucleotides are TGTGCCAGCAGCTTACAGGGGTTTGAAGAAAAACTGTTTTTT. Translating gives CASSLQGFEEKLFF.

This clonotype was recorded many times. The chain is built from TRBV24-1 and TRBJ2-7; TRBD2 agrees at 7 bases. With 2 bases clipped from V and 3 bases from J, the junction kept 0 bases outside the gene matches. The CDR3 spans 13 residues. Per germline, CDR1 KGHDR and CDR2 SFDVKD. In DNA form, the CDR3 reads TGTGCCACCAGTGATTCGGGGGGCTACGAGCAGTACTTC. As protein: CATSDSGGYEQYF.

This clonotype has just a few counts. V and J are TRBV7-9 and TRBJ2-7; TRBD1 might be the D (5 bases). Germline values: CDR1 SEHNR, CDR2 FQNEAQ (reference sequence). Trimming stripped 5 bases from V and 3 bases from J, with 11 bases between. This CDR3 has 13 amino acids. CDR3 DNA: TGTGCCAGCAGCCAGGACATCTTCTACGAGCAGTACTTC. Amino acids: CASSQDIFYEQYF.

The chain uses TRBV5-1 and TRBJ1-6; D gene ambiguous. The germline V gene has CDR1 SGHRS and CDR2 YFSETQ. V was pared by 3 bases and J by 11 bases, with 9 bases between. The CDR3 covers 12 residues. CDR3 DNA: TGCGCCAGCAGCTGGGAGGGTGCACCCCTCCACTTT. This gives the protein CASSWEGAPLHF.

This clonotype was observed many times. V gene TRBV5-6 combines with J gene TRBJ1-3; D uncertain. V was clipped by 4 bases and J by 0 bases, with 11 bases between them. This CDR3 is 15 amino acids long. CDR1 is SGHDT and CDR2 is YYEEEE in the germline V gene. CDR3 nucleotides: TGTGCCAGCAGCGAGACAACGTTCTCTGGAAACACCATATATTTT. As protein: CASSETTFSGNTIYF. Combining the CDR3 with reference TRBV5-6 and TRBJ1-3 gives the whole variable domain DAGVTQSPTHLIKTRGQQVTLRCSPKSGHDTVSWYQQALGQGPQFIFQYYEEEERQRGNFPDRFSGHQFPNYSSELNVNALLLGDSALYLCASSETTFSGNTIYFGEGSWLTVV.

This clonotype was found many times. The chain recombines TRBV9 with TRBJ2-1, with TRBD2 matching over 7 bases. CDR1 SGDLS and CDR2 YYNGEE come from the germline V gene. The V and J ends lost 3 bases and 1 base, in that order; junction bases with no gene match: 4. The CDR3 runs 15 residues. In nucleotides, the CDR3 is TGTGCCAGCAGCGCACTAGCGAAATCCTACAATGAGCAGTTCTTC. The encoded protein is CASSALAKSYNEQFF.

The chain employs TRBV7-8 and TRBJ1-5; D gene uncertain. V was clipped by 1 base and J by 6 bases, with 7 bases between them. Germline values: CDR1 SGHVS, CDR2 FQNEAQ. The CDR3 is made up of 13 amino acids. CDR3 amino acids: CASSLVPTQPQHF. The CDR3, as DNA: TGTGCCAGCAGCTTAGTCCCGACTCAGCCCCAGCATTTT.

The chain recombines TRBV7-7 with TRBJ2-1; D unclear. This CDR3 is 13 amino acids long. Trimming cost V 5 bases and J 4 bases, with 9 bases left between them. CDR1 is SSHAT and CDR2 is FNYEAQ in the germline V gene (reference sequence). The CDR3 reads CASSRGRYNEQFF. CDR3 bases: TGTGCCAGCAGCCGAGGACGGTACAATGAGCAGTTCTTC.

The count of this clonotype is one. The J gene is TRBJ2-7, the V gene TRBV24-1, with D possibly matching TRBD1 (6 bases). The germline CDR1 and CDR2 sequences are KGHDR and SFDVKD. V was trimmed by 2 bases and J by 0 bases, leaving 16 bases between them. The CDR3 sequence is 17 residues long. This CDR3 is CATSDWVDRYFSYEQYF. In DNA form, the CDR3 reads TGTGCCACCAGTGATTGGGTTGACAGGTACTTCTCCTACGAGCAGTACTTC.

This chain connects TRBV2 to TRBJ2-2, with D possibly being TRBD2 (6 bases). CDR3 length: 13 residues. Trimming removed 0 bases at V and 15 bases at J, with 14 bases between. The germline CDR1 and CDR2 sequences are SNHLY and FYNNEI. The chain's CDR3 is CASSEARDSALFF. CDR3 in DNA: TGTGCCAGCAGTGAAGCACGGGACTCGGCCTTGTTTTTT.